Each of the 4 T cell receptor beta chains below was sequenced from the same sample in a study of CD8 T cells in Susac syndrome. RNA totalling 0.5 to 1 ug underwent reverse transcription with random hexamers. One entry per CDR3 protein, called by TCRdb with MiXCR from the immunoSEQ multiplex PCR reads. The table includes 150,000 to 200,000 distinct CDR3 sequences, around 94% detected once. The source material was CD4+ T cells from PBMCs. The receptors derive from a human donor with multiple sclerosis.

V and J are TRBV27 and TRBJ1-6; D is possibly TRBD1 (5 bases). CDR1 is MNHEY and CDR2 is SMNVEV in the germline V gene (reference sequence). Trimming took off 2 bases at V and 12 bases at J, with 8 bases between the two ends. The CDR3 totals 12 residues. The CDR3 here is CASSLRGVPLHF. Written as DNA, the CDR3 is TGTGCCAGCAGTTTAAGAGGGGTACCCCTCCACTTT.

This chain joins TRBV27 and TRBJ2-2; tentative D call: TRBD2 (6 bases). Germline lookup yields CDR1 MNHEY and CDR2 SMNVEV (reference sequence). The CDR3 contains 14 residues. Trimming pared 7 bases from V and 7 bases from J, leaving 16 bases between. CDR3 sequence (DNA): TGTGCCAGCACGATCGGGAGTTTAGACGGGGAGCTGTTTTTT. It yields the protein CASTIGSLDGELFF.

This clonotype was seen only a few times. This chain uses TRBV20-1 with TRBJ1-5; D remains ambiguous. CDR3 length: 12 residues. Germline-derived CDR1 and CDR2 are DFQATT and SNEGSKA (reference sequence). V gave up 3 bases and J gave up 4 bases, with 7 bases separating them. The DNA of the CDR3 is TGCAGTGCTAGGGACGGGAATCAGCCCCAGCATTTT. Translation: CSARDGNQPQHF.

This clonotype has only a few counts. The chain employs TRBV18 and TRBJ2-5, with D perhaps matching TRBD1 (6 bases). Trimming removed 6 bases at V and 4 bases at J, with 12 bases between. The germline V gene encodes CDR1 KGHSH and CDR2 LQKENI. The CDR3 sequence is 13 residues long. The CDR3 sequence is CASSTGSGETQYF. Here the CDR3 DNA reads TGTGCCAGCTCCACAGGGTCCGGAGAGACCCAGTACTTC.